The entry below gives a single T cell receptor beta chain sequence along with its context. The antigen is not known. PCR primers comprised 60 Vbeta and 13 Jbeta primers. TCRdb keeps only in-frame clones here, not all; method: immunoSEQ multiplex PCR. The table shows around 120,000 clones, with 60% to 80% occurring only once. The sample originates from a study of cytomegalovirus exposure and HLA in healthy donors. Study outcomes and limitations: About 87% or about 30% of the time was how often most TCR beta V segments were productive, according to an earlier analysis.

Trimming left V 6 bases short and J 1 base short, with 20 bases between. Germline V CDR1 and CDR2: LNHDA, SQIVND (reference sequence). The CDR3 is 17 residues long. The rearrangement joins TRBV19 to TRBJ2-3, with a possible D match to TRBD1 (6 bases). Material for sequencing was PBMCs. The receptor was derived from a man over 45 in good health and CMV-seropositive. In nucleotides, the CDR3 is TGTGCCAGTAGCGATCGATTTCAGGGGTCAGGCACAGATACGCAGTATTTT. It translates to CASSDRFQGSGTDTQYF.